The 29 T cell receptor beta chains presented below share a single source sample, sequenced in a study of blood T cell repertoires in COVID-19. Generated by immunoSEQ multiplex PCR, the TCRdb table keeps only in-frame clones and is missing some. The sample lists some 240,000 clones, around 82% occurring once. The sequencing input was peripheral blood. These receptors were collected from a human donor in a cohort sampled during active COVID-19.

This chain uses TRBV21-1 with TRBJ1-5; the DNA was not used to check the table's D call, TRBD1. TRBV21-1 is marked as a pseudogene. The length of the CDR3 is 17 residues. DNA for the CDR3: TGTGCCAGCAGCAAAGTGTCATCAGGGGCTGACAATCAGCCCCAGCATTTT. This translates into CASSKVSSGADNQPQHF.

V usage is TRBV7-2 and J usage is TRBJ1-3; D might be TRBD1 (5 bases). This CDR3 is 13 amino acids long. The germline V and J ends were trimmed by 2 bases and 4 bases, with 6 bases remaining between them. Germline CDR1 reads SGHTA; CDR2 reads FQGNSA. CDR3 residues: CASSLRGGNTIYF. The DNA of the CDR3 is TGTGCCAGCAGCTTAAGGGGAGGAAACACCATATATTTT.

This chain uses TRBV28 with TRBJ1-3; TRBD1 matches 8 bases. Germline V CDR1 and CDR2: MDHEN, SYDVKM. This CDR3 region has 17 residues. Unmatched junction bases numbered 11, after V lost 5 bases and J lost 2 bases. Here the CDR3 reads CASSTGGGGLAGNTIYF. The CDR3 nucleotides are TGTGCCAGCAGTACAGGGGGGGGTGGGCTTGCTGGAAACACCATATATTTT.

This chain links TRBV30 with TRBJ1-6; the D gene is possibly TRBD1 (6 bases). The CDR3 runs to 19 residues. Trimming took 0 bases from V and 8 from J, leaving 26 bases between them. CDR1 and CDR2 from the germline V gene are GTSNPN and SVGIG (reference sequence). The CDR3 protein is CAWSVGWGTFLEVDSPLHF. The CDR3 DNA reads TGTGCCTGGAGTGTAGGGTGGGGGACATTTCTAGAAGTAGATTCACCCCTCCACTTT.

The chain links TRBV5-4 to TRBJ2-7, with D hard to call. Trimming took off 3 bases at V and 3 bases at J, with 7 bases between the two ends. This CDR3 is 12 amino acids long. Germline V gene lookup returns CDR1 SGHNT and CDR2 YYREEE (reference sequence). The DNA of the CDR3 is TGTGCCAGCAGCTGGAGTGGCTACGAGCAGTACTTC. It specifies CASSWSGYEQYF.

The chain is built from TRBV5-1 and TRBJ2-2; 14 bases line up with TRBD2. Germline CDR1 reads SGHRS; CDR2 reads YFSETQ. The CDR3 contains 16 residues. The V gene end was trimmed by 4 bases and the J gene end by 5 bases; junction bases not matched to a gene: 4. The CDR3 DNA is TGCGCCAGCAGCGGGACTAGCGGGAGTTTTACCGGGGAGCTGTTTTTT. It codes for CASSGTSGSFTGELFF.

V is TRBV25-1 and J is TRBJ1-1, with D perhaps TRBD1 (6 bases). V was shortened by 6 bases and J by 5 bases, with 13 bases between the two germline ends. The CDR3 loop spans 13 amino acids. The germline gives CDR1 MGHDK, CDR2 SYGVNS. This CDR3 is CASRLNRETEAFF. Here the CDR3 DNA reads TGTGCCAGCAGACTTAACAGGGAAACTGAAGCTTTCTTT.

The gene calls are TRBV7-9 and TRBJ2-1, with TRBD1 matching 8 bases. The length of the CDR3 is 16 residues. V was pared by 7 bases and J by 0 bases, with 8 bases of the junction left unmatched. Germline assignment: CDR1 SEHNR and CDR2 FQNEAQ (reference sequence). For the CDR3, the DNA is TGTGCCAGCAAGCCGCCTGGACAGGGCTCCTACAATGAGCAGTTCTTC. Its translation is CASKPPGQGSYNEQFF.

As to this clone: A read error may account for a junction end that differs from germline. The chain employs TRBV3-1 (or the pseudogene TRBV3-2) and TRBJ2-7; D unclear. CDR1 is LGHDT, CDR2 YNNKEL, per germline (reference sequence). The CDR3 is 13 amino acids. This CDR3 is CASTQTNPREQYF. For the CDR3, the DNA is TGTGCCAGCACCCAAACTAACCCTCGCGAGCAGTACTTC.

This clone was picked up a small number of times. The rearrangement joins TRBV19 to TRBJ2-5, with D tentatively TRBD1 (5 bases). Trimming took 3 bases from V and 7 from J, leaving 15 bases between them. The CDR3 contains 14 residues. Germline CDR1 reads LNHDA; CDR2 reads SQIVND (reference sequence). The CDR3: CASSIGVSQGTQYF. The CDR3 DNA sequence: TGTGCCAGTAGTATTGGGGTCTCGCAGGGGACCCAGTACTTC.

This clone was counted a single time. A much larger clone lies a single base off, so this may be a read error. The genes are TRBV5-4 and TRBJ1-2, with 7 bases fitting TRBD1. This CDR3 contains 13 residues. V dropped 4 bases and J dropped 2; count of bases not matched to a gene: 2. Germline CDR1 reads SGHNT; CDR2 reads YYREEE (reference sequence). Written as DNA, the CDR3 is TGTGCCAGCAGCGCGACAGGGAACTATGGCTACACCTTC. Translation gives CASSATGNYGYTF.

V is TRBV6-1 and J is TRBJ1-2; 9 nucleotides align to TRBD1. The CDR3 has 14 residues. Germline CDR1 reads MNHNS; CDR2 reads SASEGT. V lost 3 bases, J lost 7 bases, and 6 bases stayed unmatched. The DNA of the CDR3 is TGTGCCAGCAGTGAGACAGGGGGTGTGGGTGGCTACACCTTC. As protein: CASSETGGVGGYTF.

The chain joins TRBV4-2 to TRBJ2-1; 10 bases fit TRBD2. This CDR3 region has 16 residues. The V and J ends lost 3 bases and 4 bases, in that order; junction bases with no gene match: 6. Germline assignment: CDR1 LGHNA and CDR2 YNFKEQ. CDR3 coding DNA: TGTGCCAGCAGCCAGTCACTAGCGGGGCCGTACAATGAGCAGTTCTTC. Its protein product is CASSQSLAGPYNEQFF.

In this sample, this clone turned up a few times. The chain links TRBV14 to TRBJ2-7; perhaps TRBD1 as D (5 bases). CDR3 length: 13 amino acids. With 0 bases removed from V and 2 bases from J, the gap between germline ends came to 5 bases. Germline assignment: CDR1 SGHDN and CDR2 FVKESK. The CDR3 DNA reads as TGTGCCAGCAGCCAAGAAGGGGCCTACGAGCAGTACTTC. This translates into CASSQEGAYEQYF.

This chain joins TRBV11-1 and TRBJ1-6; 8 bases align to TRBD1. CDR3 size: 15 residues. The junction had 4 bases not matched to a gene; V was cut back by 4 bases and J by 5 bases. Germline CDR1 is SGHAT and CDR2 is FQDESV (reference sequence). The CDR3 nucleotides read TGTGCCAGCAGCTCGCGACAGGGGAATAATTCACCCCTCCACTTT. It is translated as CASSSRQGNNSPLHF.

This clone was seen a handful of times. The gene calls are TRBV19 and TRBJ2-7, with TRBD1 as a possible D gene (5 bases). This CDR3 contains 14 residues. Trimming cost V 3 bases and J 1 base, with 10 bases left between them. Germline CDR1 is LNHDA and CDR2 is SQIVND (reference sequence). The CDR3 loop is CASSMAGISYEQYF. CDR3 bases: TGTGCCAGTAGTATGGCAGGGATTTCCTACGAGCAGTACTTC. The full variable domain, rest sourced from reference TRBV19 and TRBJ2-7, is DGGITQSPKYLFRKEGQNVTLSCEQNLNHDAMYWYRQDPGQGLRLIYYSQIVNDFQKGDIAEGYSVSREKKESFPLTVTSAQKNPTAFYLCASSMAGISYEQYFGPGTRLTVT.

The CDR3 spells CAISDAYNSPLHF. The CDR3 DNA follows: TGTGCCATCAGTGACGCCTATAATTCACCCCTCCACTTT. The chain carries TRBV10-3 and TRBJ1-6, with no clear D. The V gene lost 3 bases and the J gene lost 2 bases, with 2 bases spanning the gap. CDR1 is ENHRY and CDR2 is SYGVKD in the germline V gene. This CDR3 is 13 amino acids long.

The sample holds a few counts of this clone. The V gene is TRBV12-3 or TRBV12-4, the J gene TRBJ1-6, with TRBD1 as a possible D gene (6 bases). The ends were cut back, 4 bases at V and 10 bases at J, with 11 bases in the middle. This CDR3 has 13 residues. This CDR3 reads CASSSGVESPLHF. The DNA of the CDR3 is TGTGCCAGCAGTTCAGGGGTAGAATCACCCCTCCACTTT.

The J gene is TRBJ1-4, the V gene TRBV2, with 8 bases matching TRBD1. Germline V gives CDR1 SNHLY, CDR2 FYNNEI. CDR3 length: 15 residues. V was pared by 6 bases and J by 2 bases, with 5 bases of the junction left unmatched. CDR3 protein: CASRRTGLTNEKLFF. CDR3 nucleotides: TGTGCCAGCAGACGGACAGGGTTGACTAATGAAAAACTGTTTTTT.

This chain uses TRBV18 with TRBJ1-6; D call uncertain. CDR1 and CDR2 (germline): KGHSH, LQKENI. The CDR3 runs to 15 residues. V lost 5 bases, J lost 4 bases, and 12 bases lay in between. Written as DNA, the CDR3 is TGTGCCAGCTCAAAACCTCCGGGTTATAATTCACCCCTCCACTTT. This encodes CASSKPPGYNSPLHF.

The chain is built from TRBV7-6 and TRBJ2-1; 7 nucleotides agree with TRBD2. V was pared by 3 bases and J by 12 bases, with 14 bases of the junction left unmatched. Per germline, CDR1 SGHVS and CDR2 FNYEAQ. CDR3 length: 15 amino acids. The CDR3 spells CASSLQEGGPSLQFF. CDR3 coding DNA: TGTGCCAGCAGCTTGCAAGAGGGAGGGCCTTCCCTGCAGTTCTTC. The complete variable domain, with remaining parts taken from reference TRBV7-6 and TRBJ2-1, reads GAGVSQSPRYKVTKRGQDVALRCDPISGHVSLYWYRQALGQGPEFLTYFNYEAQQDKSGLPNDRFSAERPEGSISTLTIQRTEQRDSAMYRCASSLQEGGPSLQFFGPGTRLTVL.

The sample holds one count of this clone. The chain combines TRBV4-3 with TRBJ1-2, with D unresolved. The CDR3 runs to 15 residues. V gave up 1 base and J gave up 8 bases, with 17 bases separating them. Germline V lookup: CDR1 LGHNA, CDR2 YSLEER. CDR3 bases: TGCGCCAGCAGCCAAGTTACGACGTTGATGGGCGGCTACACCTTC. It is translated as CASSQVTTLMGGYTF.

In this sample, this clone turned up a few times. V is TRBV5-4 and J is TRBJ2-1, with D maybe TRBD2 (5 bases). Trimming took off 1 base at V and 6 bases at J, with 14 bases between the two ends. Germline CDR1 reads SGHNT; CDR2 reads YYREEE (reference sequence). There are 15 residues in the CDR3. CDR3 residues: CASSLPGHEGNEQFF. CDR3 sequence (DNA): TGTGCCAGCAGCTTGCCGGGCCACGAGGGCAATGAGCAGTTCTTC.

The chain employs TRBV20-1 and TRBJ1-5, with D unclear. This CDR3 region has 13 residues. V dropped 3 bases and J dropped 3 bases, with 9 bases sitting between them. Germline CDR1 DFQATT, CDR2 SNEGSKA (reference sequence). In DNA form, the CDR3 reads TGCAGTGCTAGTAACAGCTACAATCAGCCCCAGCATTTT. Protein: CSASNSYNQPQHF.

The CDR3 loop is CASSLTRGLAGELFF. The CDR3 DNA is TGTGCCAGCAGTCTCACCCGGGGACTAGCCGGGGAGCTGTTTTTT. The rearrangement links TRBV2 to TRBJ2-2; 8 nucleotides align to TRBD2. Germline trimming cut 5 bases from V and 6 bases from J; bases unmatched to any gene: 8. Per germline, CDR1 SNHLY and CDR2 FYNNEI. The CDR3 loop spans 15 amino acids.

CDR3 nucleotides: TGTGCCAGCAGAACTCGGACAGGGCTCTTCTCTAGCACAGATACGCAGTATTTT. Amino acids: CASRTRTGLFSSTDTQYF. The rearrangement uses TRBV27 and TRBJ2-3, with 8 nucleotides matching TRBD1. Per germline, CDR1 MNHEY and CDR2 SMNVEV (reference sequence). This CDR3 has 18 residues. Trimming cost V 6 bases and J 0 bases; bases outside gene matches: 14.

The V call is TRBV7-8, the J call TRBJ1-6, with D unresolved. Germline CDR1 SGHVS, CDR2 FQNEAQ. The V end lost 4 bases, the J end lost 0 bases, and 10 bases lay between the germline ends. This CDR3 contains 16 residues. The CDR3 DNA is TGTGCCAGCAGCTCCGCCCTGAGCTCCTATAATTCACCCCTCCACTTT. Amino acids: CASSSALSSYNSPLHF.

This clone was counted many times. The CDR3 coding sequence is TGTGCCAGCAGGTCCTTCTCTGGACGGCAGGGCCCGGAGTACTTC. It translates to CASRSFSGRQGPEYF. The chain recombines TRBV27 with TRBJ2-7, with D possibly TRBD1 on 5 matching bases. V dropped 6 bases and J dropped 11 bases, with 26 bases sitting between them. Germline V gives CDR1 MNHEY, CDR2 SMNVEV (reference sequence). The CDR3 contains 15 residues.

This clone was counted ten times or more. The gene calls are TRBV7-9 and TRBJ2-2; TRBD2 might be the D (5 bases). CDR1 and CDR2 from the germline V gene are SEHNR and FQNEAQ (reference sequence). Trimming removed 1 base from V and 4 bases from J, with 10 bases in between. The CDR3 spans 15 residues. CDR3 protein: CASSLDGGSTGELFF. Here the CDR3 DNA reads TGTGCCAGCAGCTTAGATGGTGGGAGCACCGGGGAGCTGTTTTTT.